These T cell receptor beta chains were read from a single sample in a study of T-cell memory formation after mild COVID-19. TCRdb passed the 5' RACE reads through MiXCR, listing each CDR3 protein once. The sample lists some 600,000 distinct CDR3 sequences; around 15% were seen once. Material: PBMCs or a T cell subset sorted from them (not recorded which). These receptors were taken from an adult woman who had mild COVID-19 (a few samples of this study predate the infection). Cell type and time point are not known. Both conserved end residues are part of each CDR3. The D gene is left open where the match is weak. Clone size is given for some rows only: seen once, a few or many times, or a class if the clone is expanded.

V gene	J gene	clone size	D gene	CDR3 protein	CDR3 DNA
TRBV13	TRBJ2-3	.	TRBD2	CASSPRTSGRGLDTQYF	TGTGCCAGCAGCCCCCGGACTAGCGGGAGGGGGTTGGATACGCAGTATTTT
TRBV5-1	TRBJ2-5	.	.	CASSLSMVGETQYF	TGCGCCAGCAGCTTGTCCATGGTGGGAGAGACCCAGTACTTC
TRBV27	TRBJ1-2	.	TRBD1	CASSLKQGMVGYTF	TGTGCCAGCAGTTTAAAACAGGGGATGGTTGGCTACACCTTC
TRBV4-1	TRBJ2-5	.	.	CASSQNRDTNQETQYF	TGCGCCAGCAGCCAAAACCGGGACACCAACCAAGAGACCCAGTACTTC
TRBV6-2/TRBV6-3	TRBJ2-7	few	.	CASSPLEGSYEQYF	TGTGCCAGCAGCCCTTTGGAGGGCTCCTACGAGCAGTACTTC
TRBV24-1	TRBJ2-3	few	TRBD2	CATSDYGTSPWDTQYF	TGTGCCACCAGTGATTACGGGACTAGCCCTTGGGATACGCAGTATTTT
TRBV5-1	TRBJ2-7	.	.	CASSLDRVFEQYF	TGCGCCAGCAGCTTGGACAGGGTCTTCGAGCAGTACTTC
TRBV4-1	TRBJ1-5	.	TRBD1	CASSQYRGNQPQHF	TGCGCCAGCAGCCAGTACAGGGGTAATCAGCCCCAGCATTTT
TRBV20-1	TRBJ1-1	few	.	CSVRWGGNSLSEAFF	TGCAGTGTTCGATGGGGGGGGAATTCTTTGTCTGAAGCTTTCTTT
TRBV24-1	TRBJ2-1	.	.	CATREGQSSYNEQFF	TGTGCCACCAGAGAGGGACAATCGTCCTACAATGAGCAGTTCTTC
TRBV9	TRBJ2-7	few	.	CASSVDRDYEQYF	TGTGCCAGCAGCGTAGACCGCGACTACGAGCAGTACTTC
TRBV5-1	TRBJ2-7	few	TRBD1	CASSARQGAYEQYF	TGCGCCAGCAGCGCTCGACAGGGGGCGTACGAGCAGTACTTC
TRBV19	TRBJ2-2	few	TRBD2	CASSPRRLAGETGELFF	TGTGCCAGTAGTCCCCGGAGACTAGCGGGAGAAACCGGGGAGCTGTTTTTT
TRBV7-6	TRBJ2-2	.	TRBD1	CASSLPLDRVATGELFF	TGTGCCAGCAGCTTACCTCTGGACAGGGTGGCCACCGGGGAGCTGTTTTTT
TRBV30	TRBJ2-1	.	.	CAWSARVPYNEQFF	TGTGCCTGGAGTGCCAGGGTGCCCTACAATGAGCAGTTCTTC
TRBV15	TRBJ1-1	.	.	CATRKQSMNTEAFF	TGTGCCACCAGAAAGCAGTCCATGAACACTGAAGCTTTCTTT
TRBV20-1	TRBJ2-7	many	TRBD2	CSARAGTSLSEQYF	TGCAGTGCTAGAGCCGGGACTAGCCTCTCCGAGCAGTACTTC
TRBV5-1	TRBJ1-4	.	TRBD1	CASSLAGQDNEKLFF	TGCGCCAGCAGCTTGGCGGGACAGGATAATGAAAAACTGTTTTTT
TRBV7-8	TRBJ2-3	few	TRBD2	CASSPPTSPSTDTQYF	TGTGCCAGCAGCCCCCCGACTAGCCCTAGCACAGATACGCAGTATTTT
TRBV24-1	TRBJ1-2	.	.	CATSDHVLGGYTF	TGTGCCACCAGTGACCACGTGCTGGGGGGCTACACCTTC
TRBV15	TRBJ2-2	.	.	CATSRGSGPVTGELFF	TGTGCCACCAGCAGAGGGTCGGGCCCGGTCACCGGGGAGCTGTTTTTT
TRBV5-5	TRBJ2-1	few	.	CASSPLTGGINNEQFF	TGTGCCAGCAGCCCCCTAACAGGTGGAATTAACAATGAGCAGTTCTTC
TRBV27	TRBJ2-7	.	.	CASSLRGDGYEQYF	TGTGCCAGCAGTTTAAGAGGGGATGGCTACGAGCAGTACTTC
TRBV11-2	TRBJ2-3	.	.	CASSTGWPGSTDTQYF	TGTGCCAGCAGCACGGGATGGCCAGGTAGCACAGATACGCAGTATTTT
TRBV10-3	TRBJ2-3	many	TRBD2	CAISPLAGATDTQYF	TGTGCCATCAGTCCTCTAGCGGGGGCCACAGATACGCAGTATTTT
TRBV21-1	TRBJ1-2	few	.	CASSKEEGLHYGYTF	TGTGCCAGCAGCAAAGAAGAGGGCTTGCACTATGGCTACACCTTC
TRBV19	TRBJ2-1	few	.	CASSIVTGTHNEQFF	TGTGCCAGTAGTATCGTTACCGGGACGCACAATGAGCAGTTCTTC
TRBV4-1	TRBJ1-3	few	.	CASSQGQGVGNTIYF	TGCGCCAGCAGCCAAGGGCAAGGGGTCGGAAACACCATATATTTT
TRBV6-2/TRBV6-3	TRBJ2-7	many	TRBD2	CASRLAGGPYEQYF	TGTGCCAGCAGATTAGCGGGAGGGCCGTACGAGCAGTACTTC
TRBV7-3	TRBJ2-7	.	TRBD2	CASSRPGGEQYF	TGTGCCAGCAGCCGCCCCGGGGGGGAGCAGTACTTC
TRBV4-1	TRBJ2-5	few	.	CASSQDREFQETQYF	TGCGCCAGCAGCCAAGACAGGGAGTTCCAAGAGACCCAGTACTTC
TRBV6-5	TRBJ1-1	.	.	CASSYGGGGRTEAFF	TGTGCCAGCAGTTACGGGGGGGGAGGTAGGACTGAAGCTTTCTTT
TRBV5-1	TRBJ1-1	few	.	CASSPWRSRVTEAFF	TGCGCCAGCAGCCCCTGGCGTAGTAGGGTGACTGAAGCTTTCTTT
TRBV4-1	TRBJ2-7	few	TRBD2	CASSQGTSGIYEQYF	TGCGCCAGCAGCCAGGGGACTAGCGGGATTTACGAGCAGTACTTC
TRBV3-1	TRBJ2-1	few	.	CASSQGAGPYNEQFF	TGTGCCAGCAGCCAAGGGGCGGGGCCATACAATGAGCAGTTCTTC
TRBV10-3	TRBJ2-3	.	TRBD2	CAISESYGGVTDTQYF	TGTGCCATCAGTGAGAGCTACGGGGGGGTCACAGATACGCAGTATTTT
TRBV2	TRBJ2-7	.	.	CASSSGPDYEQYF	TGTGCCAGCAGCTCTGGACCAGACTACGAGCAGTACTTC
TRBV20-1	TRBJ1-5	few	.	CSARGTTDQPQHF	TGCAGTGCTAGAGGTACAACGGATCAGCCCCAGCATTTT
TRBV20-1	TRBJ2-4	few	TRBD2	CSASAGGGLQYF	TGCAGTGCCTCAGCGGGAGGGGGCCTTCAGTACTTC
TRBV7-9	TRBJ2-3	.	TRBD2	CASSLTRSGGSDTQYF	TGTGCCAGCAGCTTAACGCGGTCGGGAGGTTCAGATACGCAGTATTTT
TRBV7-6	TRBJ2-1	many	TRBD2	CASSLRQGGEYEQFF	TGTGCCAGCAGCTTACGGCAGGGAGGGGAGTATGAGCAGTTCTTC